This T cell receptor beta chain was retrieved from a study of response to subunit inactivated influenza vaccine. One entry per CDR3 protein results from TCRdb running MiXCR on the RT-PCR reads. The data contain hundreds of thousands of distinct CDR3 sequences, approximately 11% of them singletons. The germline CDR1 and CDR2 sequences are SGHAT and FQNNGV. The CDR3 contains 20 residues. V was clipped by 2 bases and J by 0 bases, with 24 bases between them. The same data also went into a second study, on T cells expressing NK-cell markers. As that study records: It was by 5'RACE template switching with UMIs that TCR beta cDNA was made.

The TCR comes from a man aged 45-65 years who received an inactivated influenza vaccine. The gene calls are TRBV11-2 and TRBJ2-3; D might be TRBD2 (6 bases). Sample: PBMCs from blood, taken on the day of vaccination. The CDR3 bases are TGTGCCAGCAGCTTATTGGACTACCCATACCGTGGGGGGAGCACAGATACGCAGTATTTT. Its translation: CASSLLDYPYRGGSTDTQYF. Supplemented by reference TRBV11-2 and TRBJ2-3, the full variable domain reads EAGVAQSPRYKIIEKRQSVAFWCNPISGHATLYWYQQILGQGPKLLIQFQNNGVVDDSQLPKDRFSAERLKGVDSTLKIQPAKLEDSAVYLCASSLLDYPYRGGSTDTQYFGPGTRLTVL.